The sequence of this TCR beta chain was determined in a study of blood T cell repertoires in COVID-19. Looking at the study overall: The United States, Italy and Spain supplied acute and convalescent COVID-19 samples. PBMCs, B-cell-depleted T cells, or T cells were the source of the cDNA or gDNA that made up the material.

The J segment lost 3 bases and the V segment lost 1 base, leaving 5 bases of the junction unmatched. Germline CDR1 is SEHNR and CDR2 is FQNEAQ (reference sequence). CDR3 length: 15 residues. Assay: immunoSEQ multiplex PCR; the TCRdb copy retains only in-frame clones and omits some. The profile shows hundreds of thousands of clones, roughly 84% of them singletons. Source material: peripheral blood. This sequence was found in a woman aged 80 or over with active or convalescent COVID-19. The J gene is TRBJ2-7, the V gene TRBV7-9, with 8 bases identical to TRBD2. The CDR3 reads CASSLDGGANYEQYF. For the CDR3, the DNA is TGTGCCAGCAGCTTAGACGGGGGGGCCAACTACGAGCAGTACTTC. Variable domain in full (rest from reference TRBV7-9 and TRBJ2-7): DTGVSQNPRHKITKRGQNVTFRCDPISEHNRLYWYRQTLGQGPEFLTYFQNEAQLEKSRLLSDRFSAERPKGSFSTLEIQRTEQGDSAMYLCASSLDGGANYEQYFGPGTRLTVT.